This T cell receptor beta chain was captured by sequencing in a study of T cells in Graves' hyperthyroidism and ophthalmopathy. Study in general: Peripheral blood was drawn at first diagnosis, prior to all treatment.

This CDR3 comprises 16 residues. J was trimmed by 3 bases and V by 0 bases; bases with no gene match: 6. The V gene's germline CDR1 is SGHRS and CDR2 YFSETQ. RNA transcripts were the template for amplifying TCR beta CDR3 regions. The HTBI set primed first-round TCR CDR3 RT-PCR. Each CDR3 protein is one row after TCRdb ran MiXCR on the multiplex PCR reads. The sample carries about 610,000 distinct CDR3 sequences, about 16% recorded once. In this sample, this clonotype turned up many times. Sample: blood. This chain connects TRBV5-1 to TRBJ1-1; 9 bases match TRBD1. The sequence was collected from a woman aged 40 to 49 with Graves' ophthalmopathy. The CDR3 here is CASSLGRDRVDTEAFF. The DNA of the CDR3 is TGCGCCAGCAGCTTGGGAAGGGACAGGGTTGACACTGAAGCTTTCTTT.